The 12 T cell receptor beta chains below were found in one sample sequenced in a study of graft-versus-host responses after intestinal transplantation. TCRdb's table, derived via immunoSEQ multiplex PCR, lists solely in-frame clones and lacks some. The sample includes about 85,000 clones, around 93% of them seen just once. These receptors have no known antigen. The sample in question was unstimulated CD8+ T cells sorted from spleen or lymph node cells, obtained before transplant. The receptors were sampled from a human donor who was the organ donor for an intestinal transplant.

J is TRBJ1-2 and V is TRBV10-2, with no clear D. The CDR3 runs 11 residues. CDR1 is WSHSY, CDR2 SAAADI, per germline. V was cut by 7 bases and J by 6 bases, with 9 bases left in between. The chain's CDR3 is CASTGSDGYTF. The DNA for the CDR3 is TGCGCCAGCACCGGCAGCGATGGCTACACCTTC.

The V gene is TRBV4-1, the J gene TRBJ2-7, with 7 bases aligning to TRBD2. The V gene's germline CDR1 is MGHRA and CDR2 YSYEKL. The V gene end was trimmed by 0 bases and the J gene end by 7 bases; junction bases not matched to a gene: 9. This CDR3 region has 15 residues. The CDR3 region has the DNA TGCGCCAGCAGCCAAGAAGGGAGGGGAACGGAGGAGCAGTACTTC. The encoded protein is CASSQEGRGTEEQYF.

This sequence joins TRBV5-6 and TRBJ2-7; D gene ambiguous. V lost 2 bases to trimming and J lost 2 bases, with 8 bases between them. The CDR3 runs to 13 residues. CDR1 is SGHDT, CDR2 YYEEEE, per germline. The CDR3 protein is CASSLGPAYEQYF. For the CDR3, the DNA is TGTGCCAGCAGCTTAGGCCCGGCCTACGAGCAGTACTTC.

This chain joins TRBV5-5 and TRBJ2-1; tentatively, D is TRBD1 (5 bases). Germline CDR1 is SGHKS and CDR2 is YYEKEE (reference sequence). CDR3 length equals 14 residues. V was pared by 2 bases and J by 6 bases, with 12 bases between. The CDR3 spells CASSLGSGSNEQFF. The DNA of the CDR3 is TGTGCCAGCAGCTTAGGCTCAGGGTCCAATGAGCAGTTCTTC.

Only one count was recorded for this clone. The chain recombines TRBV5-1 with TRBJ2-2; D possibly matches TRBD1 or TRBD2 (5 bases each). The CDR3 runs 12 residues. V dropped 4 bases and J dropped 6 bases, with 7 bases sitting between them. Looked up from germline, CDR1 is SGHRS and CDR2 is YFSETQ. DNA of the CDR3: TGCGCCAGCAGCCTGGGGGCCGGGGAGCTGTTTTTT. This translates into CASSLGAGELFF.

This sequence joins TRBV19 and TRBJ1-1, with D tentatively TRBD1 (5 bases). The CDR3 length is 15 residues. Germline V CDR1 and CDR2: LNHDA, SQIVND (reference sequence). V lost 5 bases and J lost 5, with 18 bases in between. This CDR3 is CASSLSRRGGTEAFF. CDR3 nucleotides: TGTGCCAGTAGTCTCTCGAGAAGGGGAGGGACTGAAGCTTTCTTT.

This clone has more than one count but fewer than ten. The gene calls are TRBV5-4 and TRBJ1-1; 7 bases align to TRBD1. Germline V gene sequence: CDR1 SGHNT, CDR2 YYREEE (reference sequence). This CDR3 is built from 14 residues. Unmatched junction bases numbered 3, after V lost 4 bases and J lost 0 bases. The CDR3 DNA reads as TGTGCCAGCAGCGGGAGGGGGCTGAACACTGAAGCTTTCTTT. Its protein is CASSGRGLNTEAFF.

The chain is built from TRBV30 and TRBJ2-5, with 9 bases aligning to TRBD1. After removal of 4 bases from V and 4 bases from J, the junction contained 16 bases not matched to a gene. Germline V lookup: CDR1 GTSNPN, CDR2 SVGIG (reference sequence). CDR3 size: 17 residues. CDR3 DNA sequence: TGTGCCTGGACCGACCACCCCGGGACAGGGATCGGAGAGACCCAGTACTTC. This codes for CAWTDHPGTGIGETQYF.

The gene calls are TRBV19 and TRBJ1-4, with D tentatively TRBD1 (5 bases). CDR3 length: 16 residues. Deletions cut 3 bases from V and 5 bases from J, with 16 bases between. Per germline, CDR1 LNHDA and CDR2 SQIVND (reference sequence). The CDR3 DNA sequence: TGTGCCAGTAGTATGGCAGGGCCTCTCCTCAATGAAAAACTGTTTTTT. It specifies CASSMAGPLLNEKLFF.

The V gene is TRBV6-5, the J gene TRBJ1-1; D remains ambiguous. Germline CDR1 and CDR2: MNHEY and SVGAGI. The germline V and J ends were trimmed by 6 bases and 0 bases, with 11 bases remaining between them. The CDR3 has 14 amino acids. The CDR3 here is CASRNAYLNTEAFF. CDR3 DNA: TGTGCCAGCAGAAACGCCTACCTGAACACTGAAGCTTTCTTT.

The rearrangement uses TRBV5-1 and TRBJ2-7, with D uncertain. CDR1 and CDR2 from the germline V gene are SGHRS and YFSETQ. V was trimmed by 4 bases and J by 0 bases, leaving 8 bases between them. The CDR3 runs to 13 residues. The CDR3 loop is CASSPPNSYEQYF. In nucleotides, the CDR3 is TGCGCCAGCAGCCCTCCGAACTCCTACGAGCAGTACTTC. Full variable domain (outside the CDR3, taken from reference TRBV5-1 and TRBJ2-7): KAGVTQTPRYLIKTRGQQVTLSCSPISGHRSVSWYQQTPGQGLQFLFEYFSETQRNKGNFPGRFSGRQFSNSRSEMNVSTLELGDSALYLCASSPPNSYEQYFGPGTRLTVT.

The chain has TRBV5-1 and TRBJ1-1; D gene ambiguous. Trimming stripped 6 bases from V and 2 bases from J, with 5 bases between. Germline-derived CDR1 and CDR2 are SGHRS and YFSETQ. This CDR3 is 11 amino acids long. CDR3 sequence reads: CASTSNTEAFF. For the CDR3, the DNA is TGCGCCAGCACCTCCAACACTGAAGCTTTCTTT.